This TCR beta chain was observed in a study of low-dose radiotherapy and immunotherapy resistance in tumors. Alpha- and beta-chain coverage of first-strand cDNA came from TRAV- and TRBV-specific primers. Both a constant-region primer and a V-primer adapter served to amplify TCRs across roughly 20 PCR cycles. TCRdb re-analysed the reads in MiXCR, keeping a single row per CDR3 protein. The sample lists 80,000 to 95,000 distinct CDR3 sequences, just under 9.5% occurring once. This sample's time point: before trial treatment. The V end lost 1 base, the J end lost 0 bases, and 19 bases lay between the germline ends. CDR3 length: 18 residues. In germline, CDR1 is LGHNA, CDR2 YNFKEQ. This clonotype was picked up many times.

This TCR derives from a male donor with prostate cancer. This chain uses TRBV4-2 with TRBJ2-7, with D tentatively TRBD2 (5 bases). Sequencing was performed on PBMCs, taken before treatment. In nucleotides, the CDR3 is TGTGCCAGCAGCCAAGTTGTGGTCTTGGTTGGGAGCTCCTACGAGCAGTACTTC. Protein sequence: CASSQVVVLVGSSYEQYF.